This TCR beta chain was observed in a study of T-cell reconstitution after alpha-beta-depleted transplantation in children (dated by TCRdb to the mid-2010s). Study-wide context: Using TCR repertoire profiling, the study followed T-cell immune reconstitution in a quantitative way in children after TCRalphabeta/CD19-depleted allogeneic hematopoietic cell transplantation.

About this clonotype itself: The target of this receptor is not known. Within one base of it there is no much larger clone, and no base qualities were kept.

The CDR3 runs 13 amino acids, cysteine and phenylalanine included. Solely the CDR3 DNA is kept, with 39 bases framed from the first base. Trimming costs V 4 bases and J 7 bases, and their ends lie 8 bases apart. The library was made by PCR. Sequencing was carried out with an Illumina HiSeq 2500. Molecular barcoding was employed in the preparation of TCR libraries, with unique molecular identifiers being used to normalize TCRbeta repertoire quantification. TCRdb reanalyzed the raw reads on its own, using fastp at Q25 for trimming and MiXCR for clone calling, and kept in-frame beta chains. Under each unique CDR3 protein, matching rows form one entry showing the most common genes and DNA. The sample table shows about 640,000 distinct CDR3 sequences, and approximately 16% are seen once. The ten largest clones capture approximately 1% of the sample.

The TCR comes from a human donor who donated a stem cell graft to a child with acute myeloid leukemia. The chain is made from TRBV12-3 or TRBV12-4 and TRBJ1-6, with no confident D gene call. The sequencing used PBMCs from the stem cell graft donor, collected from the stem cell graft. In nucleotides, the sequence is TGTGCCAGCAGTTCGGACTTGAATTCACCCCTCCACTTT. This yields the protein CASSSDLNSPLHF.